Below are 23 T cell receptor beta chains sequenced from a single sample in a study of blood T cells in healthy people across ages. It was with a sample-barcoded 5' primer and a J-beta primer mix that a second PCR of about 6 to 12 cycles was run. One entry per CDR3 protein, called by TCRdb with MiXCR from the 5' RACE reads. The sample lists 1.5 million to 1.9 million distinct CDR3 sequences, roughly 43% seen once, with approximately 4% in the top ten. Sequencing was carried out using blood. The receptors come from a woman under 30 in good health.

This chain uses TRBV12-3 or TRBV12-4 with TRBJ1-3, with a weak D call TRBD1 (5 bases). The CDR3 length is 15 residues. Between the trimmed V and J ends, which lost 2 bases and 0 bases, there was a span of 8 bases. CDR3: CASSLSDSSGNTIYF. The CDR3 region has the DNA TGTGCCAGCAGTTTATCCGACAGCTCTGGAAACACCATATATTTT.

This clonotype was recorded once. J is TRBJ2-1 and V is TRBV6-6, with D possibly TRBD2 on 6 matching bases. Trimming pared 8 bases from V and 5 bases from J, leaving 19 bases between. Germline V lookup: CDR1 MNHNY, CDR2 SVGAGI (reference sequence). The CDR3 is 15 residues long. The CDR3 region has the DNA TGTGCCAGCTTCCCTATGGGACTGCCCGACAATGAGCAGTTCTTC. It codes for CASFPMGLPDNEQFF.

The DNA for the CDR3 is TGTGCCAGCAGTTTAAAGAAAGGGATGGGCACTGAAGCTTTCTTT. Translation: CASSLKKGMGTEAFF. J is TRBJ1-1 and V is TRBV12-3 or TRBV12-4; D remains ambiguous. The CDR3 contains 15 residues. Trimming left V 2 bases short and J 4 bases short, with 14 bases between.

The J gene is TRBJ2-1, the V gene TRBV20-1; the D gene is possibly TRBD1 (6 bases). Trimming stripped 3 bases from V and 0 bases from J, with 12 bases between. The germline gives CDR1 DFQATT, CDR2 SNEGSKA (reference sequence). The CDR3 extends over 15 amino acids. CDR3 DNA: TGCAGTGCTAGTGACAGGAACATCTCCTACAATGAGCAGTTCTTC. It specifies CSASDRNISYNEQFF.

The table lists this clonotype with many counts. V and J are TRBV20-1 and TRBJ2-1, with TRBD1 identical over 8 bases. Per germline, CDR1 DFQATT and CDR2 SNEGSKA (reference sequence). The trim removed 5 bases at V and 4 bases at J, leaving 10 bases unmatched. The CDR3 totals 15 residues. CDR3 region: CSAGPTGQEYNEQFF. CDR3 bases: TGCAGTGCTGGACCGACGGGACAGGAATACAATGAGCAGTTCTTC.

The genes are TRBV30 and TRBJ1-1; 7 bases fit TRBD1. Germline V gene sequence: CDR1 GTSNPN, CDR2 SVGIG (reference sequence). J gave up 1 base and V 0 bases, and 2 bases lay outside the gene matches. This CDR3 is built from 14 residues. The CDR3 here is CAWSVQGTNTEAFF. The CDR3 DNA reads TGTGCCTGGAGTGTACAGGGGACGAACACTGAAGCTTTCTTT.

The CDR3 coding sequence is TGTGCCAGCAGCTCGAGGTTGGACGGGTCGAGCGAGCAGTACTTC. It is translated as CASSSRLDGSSEQYF. The V call is TRBV7-8, the J call TRBJ2-7; D not certain. Deletions cut 4 bases from V and 6 bases from J, with 19 bases between. This CDR3 spans 15 amino acids. Germline loops: CDR1 SGHVS, CDR2 FQNEAQ.

The chain is built from TRBV20-1 and TRBJ2-1; 9 nucleotides align to TRBD2. Germline assignment: CDR1 DFQATT and CDR2 SNEGSKA (reference sequence). The length of the CDR3 is 16 residues. J lost 4 bases, V lost 0 bases, and 7 bases had no gene match. The DNA of the CDR3 is TGCAGTGCTAGAGATATTGGTAGCGGGAGTTACAATGAGCAGTTCTTC. This codes for CSARDIGSGSYNEQFF.

This chain connects TRBV7-9 to TRBJ1-2, with a possible D match to TRBD1 (5 bases). There are 15 residues in the CDR3. CDR1 and CDR2 from the germline V gene are SEHNR and FQNEAQ (reference sequence). Between the trimmed V and J ends, which lost 6 bases and 0 bases, there was a span of 14 bases. The CDR3 sequence: CASRSGSQANYGYTF. The CDR3 DNA sequence: TGTGCCAGCAGGTCAGGGTCCCAAGCTAACTATGGCTACACCTTC. Drawing the rest from reference TRBV7-9 and TRBJ1-2, the complete variable domain is DTGVSQNPRHKITKRGQNVTFRCDPISEHNRLYWYRQTLGQGPEFLTYFQNEAQLEKSRLLSDRFSAERPKGSFSTLEIQRTEQGDSAMYLCASRSGSQANYGYTFGSGTRLTVV.

This clonotype was seen only a few times. This chain joins TRBV15 and TRBJ2-7; D call uncertain. Trimming took off 5 bases at V and 6 bases at J, with 14 bases between the two ends. This CDR3 region has 13 residues. CDR1 LNHNV and CDR2 YYDKDF come from the germline V gene (reference sequence). CDR3 region: CATSLKRTVEQYF. CDR3 nucleotide sequence: TGTGCCACCAGCCTGAAAAGGACCGTCGAGCAGTACTTC.

This chain uses TRBV6-5 with TRBJ1-2; D remains unclear. V shed 1 base and J shed 6 bases, with 12 bases lying between them. Germline-derived CDR1 and CDR2 are MNHEY and SVGAGI. The CDR3 loop spans 14 amino acids. In DNA form, the CDR3 reads TGTGCCAGCAGTTACTTGGGCGGGAGAGATGGCTACACCTTC. As protein: CASSYLGGRDGYTF.

This clonotype has only a few counts. The V and J genes are TRBV5-4 and TRBJ1-1, with TRBD1 matching over 7 bases. Trimming took 0 bases from V and 0 from J; bases not matched to a gene: 5. The germline gives CDR1 SGHNT, CDR2 YYREEE (reference sequence). The length of the CDR3 is 16 residues. The CDR3 DNA follows: TGTGCCAGCAGCTTGGGGGCAGGGGGGATGAACACTGAAGCTTTCTTT. Translation: CASSLGAGGMNTEAFF.

This clonotype was observed a single time. The chain is built from TRBV12-3 or TRBV12-4 and TRBJ2-5, with 7 bases that match TRBD1. CDR3 length equals 13 residues. Trimming at V came to 6 bases and at J to 11 bases, leaving 12 bases not matched to a gene. The CDR3 reads CASRSGQRNEQYF. In nucleotides, the CDR3 is TGTGCCAGCAGGTCGGGACAGCGCAATGAGCAGTACTTC.

The chain uses TRBV3-1 and TRBJ1-4; no firm D call. CDR1 and CDR2 from the germline V gene are LGHDT and YNNKEL (reference sequence). The ends were cut back, 0 bases at V and 6 bases at J, with 14 bases in the middle. The CDR3 sequence is 16 residues long. The CDR3 nucleotides are TGTGCCAGCAGCCAAGAAATCCCACCTCAGGATGAAAAACTGTTTTTT. Protein sequence: CASSQEIPPQDEKLFF.

This sequence joins TRBV9 and TRBJ2-5; D ambiguous. V was pared by 4 bases and J by 5 bases, with 18 bases between. CDR1 is SGDLS, CDR2 YYNGEE, per germline. This CDR3 contains 15 residues. The CDR3 is CASSPSGPLVETQYF. CDR3 bases: TGTGCCAGCAGCCCCTCGGGCCCCTTAGTGGAGACCCAGTACTTC.

V usage is TRBV7-9 and J usage is TRBJ2-5; weak D call: TRBD2 (6 bases). Germline V gene data show CDR1 as SEHNR and CDR2 as FQNEAQ (reference sequence). CDR3 length: 15 residues. The V end was cut by 5 bases, the J end by 11 bases, with 24 bases between. This CDR3 reads CASSHGTEIFYEQYF. Written as DNA, the CDR3 is TGTGCCAGCAGCCACGGGACTGAAATATTCTATGAGCAGTACTTC.

The rearrangement links TRBV6-2 or TRBV6-3 to TRBJ1-1; TRBD1 might be the D (6 bases). Trimming pared 6 bases from V and 5 bases from J, leaving 13 bases between. From germline, CDR1 is MNHEY and CDR2 SVGEGT. The CDR3 totals 13 residues. The CDR3 sequence is CASRRTAPTEAFF. Here the CDR3 DNA reads TGTGCCAGCAGACGGACAGCACCAACTGAAGCTTTCTTT.

This clonotype has just one count. The chain employs TRBV5-1 and TRBJ2-5, with 7 bases identical to TRBD1. The end of the DNA fits TRBJ2-7 better, so the J call may be wrong. This CDR3 comprises 14 residues. Germline lookup yields CDR1 SGHRS and CDR2 YFSETQ. Here the CDR3 reads CASSLQGSRYEQYF. Written as DNA, the CDR3 is TGCGCCAGCAGCTTACAGGGGTCCCGATACGAGCAGTACTTC.

The chain combines TRBV10-3 with TRBJ1-4; D remains ambiguous. Looked up from germline, CDR1 is ENHRY and CDR2 is SYGVKD. The CDR3 runs to 12 residues. Trimming removed 1 base at V and 8 bases at J, with 5 bases between. Here the CDR3 DNA reads TGTGCCATCAGTGAGTGGCGGGAAAAACTGTTTTTT. Protein sequence: CAISEWREKLFF.

This clonotype came up a few times. The chain joins TRBV5-1 to TRBJ2-7; 7 nucleotides line up with TRBD1. The CDR3 has 16 amino acids. J gave up 1 base and V 2 bases, and 9 bases lay outside the gene matches. The V gene's germline CDR1 is SGHRS and CDR2 YFSETQ. The DNA of the CDR3 is TGCGCCAGCAGCTTCCCAGGGGGTCCTCGGTCCTACGAGCAGTACTTC. Translation gives CASSFPGGPRSYEQYF.

V and J are TRBV13 and TRBJ2-5; D gene unclear. Trimming removed 5 bases from V and 1 base from J, with 11 bases in between. Germline assignment: CDR1 PRHDT and CDR2 FYEKMQ (reference sequence). The length of the CDR3 is 14 residues. The CDR3 sequence is CASSPVQTQETQYF. DNA for the CDR3: TGTGCCAGCAGCCCGGTGCAGACCCAAGAGACCCAGTACTTC.

The gene calls are TRBV20-1 and TRBJ2-3; D is unresolved. V dropped 3 bases and J dropped 5 bases, with 9 bases sitting between them. This CDR3 contains 12 residues. Germline-derived CDR1 and CDR2 are DFQATT and SNEGSKA (reference sequence). CDR3 residues: CSARRALDTQYF. The CDR3 nucleotides are TGCAGTGCTAGGCGAGCACTAGATACGCAGTATTTT.

The rearrangement links TRBV29-1 to TRBJ2-1; TRBD1 matches at 7 bases. The CDR3 extends over 12 amino acids. CDR1 and CDR2 (germline): SQVTM, ANQGSEA. The CDR3 region is CGAGDSYNEQFF. CDR3 DNA: TGCGGGGCCGGGGACAGCTACAATGAGCAGTTCTTC.